This T cell receptor (beta chain) derives from a study of T cell repertoires in cytomegalovirus infection. Study-level background: CMV infection together with matching HLA type was indicated by public TCR beta signatures.

CDR3 length: 16 residues. Trimming took 0 bases from V and 2 from J, leaving 14 bases between them. In germline, CDR1 is MNHEY, CDR2 SVGAGI. Study results and limitations: Across the ex vivo response, the dominant clonotypes were HLA-C-restricted CMV-specific TCR beta clonotypes.

TCRdb re-called the reads through MiXCR, storing one row per CDR3 protein. Seen here are around 440,000 distinct CDR3 sequences, approximately 10% observed once, and the top ten hold 10% to 13%. Notes on this clonotype: What it binds is unknown.

The material sequenced was PBMCs. The chain employs TRBV6-5 and TRBJ2-7; D tentatively reads TRBD1 or TRBD2 (6 bases each). The TCR sequence derives from a human donor in good health (CMV status not recorded). Some clones in this sample may be carry-over from other donors' samples. The CDR3 reads CASSYSAGGITYEQYF. In DNA, the CDR3 is TGTGCCAGCAGTTACTCCGCCGGGGGCATCACCTACGAGCAGTACTTC.